This T cell receptor (beta chain) was recorded in a study of T cells in Graves' hyperthyroidism and ophthalmopathy. Study overall: Peripheral blood was collected at initial diagnosis, before any treatment.

The CDR3 covers 14 residues. Germline CDR1 and CDR2: LNHNV and YYDKDF (reference sequence). With 1 base removed from V and 3 bases from J, the gap between germline ends came to 9 bases. Amplification of TCR beta CDR3 regions was performed using RNA transcripts as template. First-round RT-PCR with HTBI primers amplified the TCR CDR3 region. TCRdb re-called the multiplex PCR reads with MiXCR, one entry per CDR3 protein. The sample includes 800,000 or so distinct CDR3 sequences, 38% seen only once; the top ten take around 9.3%. Uncontrolled infections, other autoimmune diseases, pregnancy or lactation led to exclusion of patients. Clinicians diagnosed patients from clinical symptoms, serum thyroxine and TRAb, thyroid ultrasound and orbital computed tomography.

This clonotype originated in a man aged 18 to 29 with Graves' hyperthyroidism. V usage is TRBV15 and J usage is TRBJ1-2; no firm D call. Material: blood. CDR3 nucleotides: TGTGCCACCAGCAGAGGAACCGCAGACTATGGCTACACCTTC. Translation gives CATSRGTADYGYTF.